This passage covers 3 T cell receptor beta chains from one sample sequenced in a study of OX40 agonist ivuxolimab in advanced cancers. Only in-frame clones appear in the TCRdb table, and some are missing; sequencing was by immunoSEQ multiplex PCR. This table holds tens of thousands of clones, about 89% found once. The sequenced sample was CD4+ or CD8+ T cells sorted from blood, obtained in a trial of the OX40 agonist ivuxolimab. All receptors derive from an adult with an advanced solid tumor such as melanoma, head and neck, liver or kidney cancer.

This clone was detected only a few times. V and J are TRBV4-1 and TRBJ1-5; D is unclear. Germline values: CDR1 MGHRA, CDR2 YSYEKL. The CDR3 spans 15 residues. Trimming shortened V by 0 bases and J by 3 bases, and 9 bases separated the two germline ends. Written as DNA, the CDR3 is TGCGCCAGCAGCCAAGATCCGGACCCCAATCAGCCCCAGCATTTT. This sequence encodes CASSQDPDPNQPQHF.

This chain connects TRBV6-9 to TRBJ2-6; tentative D call: TRBD2 (6 bases). V was clipped by 3 bases and J by 2 bases, with 8 bases between them. Germline V gives CDR1 MNHGY, CDR2 SVAAGI. This CDR3 is 15 amino acids long. The CDR3 sequence is CASSYGGAGANVLTF. The CDR3 nucleotides are TGTGCCAGCAGTTACGGAGGGGCTGGGGCCAACGTCCTGACTTTC.

The chain links TRBV5-4 to TRBJ2-7; possibly TRBD1 or TRBD2 for D (6 bases each). V was shortened by 2 bases and J by 2 bases, with 11 bases between the two germline ends. This CDR3 region has 14 residues. Germline CDR1 is SGHNT and CDR2 is YYREEE (reference sequence). The CDR3 bases are TGTGCCAGCAGCTTAACGGAGGGGGCCTACGAGCAGTACGTC. This gives the protein CASSLTEGAYEQYV.